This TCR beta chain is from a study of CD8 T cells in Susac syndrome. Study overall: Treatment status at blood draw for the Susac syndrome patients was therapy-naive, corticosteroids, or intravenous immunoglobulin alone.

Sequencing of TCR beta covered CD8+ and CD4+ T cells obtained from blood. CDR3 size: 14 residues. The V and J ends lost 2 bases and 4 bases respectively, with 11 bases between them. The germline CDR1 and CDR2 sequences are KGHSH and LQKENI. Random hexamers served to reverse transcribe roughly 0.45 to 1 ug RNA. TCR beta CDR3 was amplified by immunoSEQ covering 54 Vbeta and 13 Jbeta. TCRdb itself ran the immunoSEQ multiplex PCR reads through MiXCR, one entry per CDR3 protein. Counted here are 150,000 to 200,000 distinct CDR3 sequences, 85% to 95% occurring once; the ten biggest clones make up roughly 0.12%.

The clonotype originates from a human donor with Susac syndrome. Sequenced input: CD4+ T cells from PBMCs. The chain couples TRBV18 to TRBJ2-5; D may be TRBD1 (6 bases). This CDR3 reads CASSPTRGGETQYF. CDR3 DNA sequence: TGTGCCAGCTCACCAACTAGAGGGGGAGAGACCCAGTACTTC. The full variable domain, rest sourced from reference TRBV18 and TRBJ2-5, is NAGVMQNPRHLVRRRGQEARLRCSPMKGHSHVYWYRQLPEEGLKFMVYLQKENIIDESGMPKERFSAEFPKEGPSILRIQQVVRGDSAAYFCASSPTRGGETQYFGPGTRLLVL.